These T cell receptor beta chains were read from a single sample in a study of blood T cell repertoires in COVID-19. TCRdb's copy holds only in-frame clones and misses some; the assay was immunoSEQ multiplex PCR. This sample yields some 48,000 clones, of which roughly 93% are seen a single time; about 1% belongs to the top ten. Sequencing was carried out using peripheral blood. Source of these receptors: a man in his sixties with COVID-19, enrolled during active disease. CDR3s include the opening cysteine and the closing phenylalanine or tryptophan. The order of the fields is clone size, V gene, CDR3 length, J gene, D gene, CDR3 protein, CDR3 DNA. D genes are given only for firm matches. Some rows mark clone size as missing; the rest say once, few, many or name a class of expanded clone.

clone_size: NA
v_call: TRBV18
cdr3_length: 16
j_call: TRBJ2-1
d_call: TRBD2
cdr3_aa: CASSPDRTSGRHEQFF
cdr3_nt: TGTGCCAGCTCACCAGATAGAACTAGCGGGAGACATGAGCAGTTCTTC

clone_size: once
v_call: TRBV2
cdr3_length: 16
j_call: TRBJ2-3
d_call: NA
cdr3_aa: CASSPLGVGSTDTQYF
cdr3_nt: TGTGCCAGCAGTCCCCTCGGAGTTGGGAGCACAGATACGCAGTATTTT

clone_size: NA
v_call: TRBV30
cdr3_length: 12
j_call: TRBJ1-2
d_call: NA
cdr3_aa: CAWSRSSYGYTF
cdr3_nt: TGTGCCTGGAGTCGGAGTTCCTATGGCTACACCTTC

clone_size: NA
v_call: TRBV15
cdr3_length: 14
j_call: TRBJ1-4
d_call: NA
cdr3_aa: CATSNRQINEKLFF
cdr3_nt: TGTGCCACCAGCAACAGGCAGATTAATGAAAAACTGTTTTTT

clone_size: once
v_call: TRBV28
cdr3_length: 15
j_call: TRBJ1-1
d_call: NA
cdr3_aa: CASSLPGVGTAEAFF
cdr3_nt: TGTGCCAGCAGTTTACCGGGGGTCGGGACTGCTGAAGCTTTCTTT

clone_size: NA
v_call: TRBV5-1
cdr3_length: 15
j_call: TRBJ1-1
d_call: TRBD1
cdr3_aa: CASSRPDRANTEAFF
cdr3_nt: TGCGCCAGCAGCAGGCCGGACAGGGCGAACACTGAAGCTTTCTTT

clone_size: NA
v_call: TRBV10-1
cdr3_length: 15
j_call: TRBJ2-1
d_call: NA
cdr3_aa: CASSDSHSNYNEQFF
cdr3_nt: TGCGCCAGCAGTGACTCCCACTCGAACTACAATGAGCAGTTCTTC

clone_size: NA
v_call: TRBV28
cdr3_length: 13
j_call: TRBJ1-2
d_call: NA
cdr3_aa: CASSLTRVGGYTF
cdr3_nt: TGTGCCAGCAGTTTAACCAGGGTTGGTGGCTACACCTTC

clone_size: NA
v_call: TRBV3-1/TRBV3-2
cdr3_length: 15
j_call: TRBJ1-4
d_call: NA
cdr3_aa: CASSQDLSGSEKLFF
cdr3_nt: TGTGCCAGCAGCCAAGATCTTAGCGGGTCTGAAAAACTGTTTTTT

clone_size: NA
v_call: TRBV2
cdr3_length: 14
j_call: TRBJ1-5
d_call: TRBD1
cdr3_aa: CASRDGTVNQPQHF
cdr3_nt: TGTGCCAGCAGGGACGGGACAGTCAATCAGCCCCAGCATTTT

clone_size: NA
v_call: TRBV3-1/TRBV3-2
cdr3_length: 13
j_call: TRBJ1-2
d_call: TRBD1
cdr3_aa: CASRQGAGYGYTF
cdr3_nt: TGTGCCAGCAGGCAGGGGGCGGGCTATGGCTACACCTTC

clone_size: NA
v_call: TRBV19
cdr3_length: 13
j_call: TRBJ1-2
d_call: TRBD1
cdr3_aa: CASRQGMNYGYTF
cdr3_nt: TGTGCCAGCAGACAGGGGATGAACTATGGCTACACCTTC

clone_size: NA
v_call: TRBV3-1/TRBV3-2
cdr3_length: 15
j_call: TRBJ1-1
d_call: TRBD1
cdr3_aa: CASSQGLTGGTEAFF
cdr3_nt: TGTGCCAGCAGCCAAGGCCTAACAGGGGGCACTGAAGCTTTCTTT

clone_size: NA
v_call: TRBV27
cdr3_length: 16
j_call: TRBJ1-1
d_call: NA
cdr3_aa: CASSFNPADRGTEAFF
cdr3_nt: TGTGCCAGCAGTTTCAACCCAGCGGACAGAGGAACTGAAGCTTTCTTT

clone_size: NA
v_call: TRBV9
cdr3_length: 15
j_call: TRBJ1-4
d_call: NA
cdr3_aa: CASSVLDRSNEKLFF
cdr3_nt: TGTGCCAGCAGCGTACTTGACAGGTCTAATGAAAAACTGTTTTTT

clone_size: NA
v_call: TRBV7-2
cdr3_length: 14
j_call: TRBJ1-2
d_call: TRBD1
cdr3_aa: CASSPNQGAYGYTF
cdr3_nt: TGTGCCAGCAGCCCCAATCAGGGGGCCTATGGCTACACCTTC

clone_size: NA
v_call: TRBV21-1
cdr3_length: 15
j_call: TRBJ1-4
d_call: NA
cdr3_aa: CASSARDRVSEKLFF
cdr3_nt: TGTGCCAGCAGCGCCCGGGACAGGGTCTCTGAAAAACTGTTTTTT

clone_size: once
v_call: TRBV11-2
cdr3_length: 16
j_call: TRBJ1-3
d_call: NA
cdr3_aa: CASSYSGTNSGNTIYF
cdr3_nt: TGTGCCAGCAGCTATTCCGGGACTAACTCTGGAAACACCATATATTTT

clone_size: NA
v_call: TRBV6-1
cdr3_length: 16
j_call: TRBJ2-3
d_call: NA
cdr3_aa: CASREVAAALTDTQYF
cdr3_nt: TGTGCCAGCAGGGAAGTAGCGGCTGCACTCACAGATACGCAGTATTTT

clone_size: few
v_call: TRBV10-2
cdr3_length: 12
j_call: TRBJ1-1
d_call: NA
cdr3_aa: CASRPRTGEAFF
cdr3_nt: TGCGCCAGCAGACCCCGGACGGGAGAAGCTTTCTTT

clone_size: NA
v_call: TRBV28
cdr3_length: 14
j_call: TRBJ1-1
d_call: NA
cdr3_aa: CASSLLRQKFEAFF
cdr3_nt: TGTGCCAGCAGTTTATTGAGACAGAAATTTGAAGCTTTCTTT

clone_size: NA
v_call: TRBV27
cdr3_length: 16
j_call: TRBJ1-4
d_call: NA
cdr3_aa: CASSSSQGRKNEKLFF
cdr3_nt: TGTGCCAGCAGTTCGTCCCAGGGGCGAAAGAATGAAAAACTGTTTTTT

clone_size: NA
v_call: TRBV19
cdr3_length: 14
j_call: TRBJ1-5
d_call: TRBD1
cdr3_aa: CASSPTGAPYPQHF
cdr3_nt: TGTGCCAGTAGTCCGACAGGGGCCCCGTACCCCCAGCATTTT

clone_size: NA
v_call: TRBV19
cdr3_length: 14
j_call: TRBJ2-3
d_call: NA
cdr3_aa: CASSRSTRRDTQYF
cdr3_nt: TGTGCCAGTAGTAGGTCAACACGGAGGGATACGCAGTATTTT

clone_size: NA
v_call: TRBV7-8
cdr3_length: 15
j_call: TRBJ1-5
d_call: NA
cdr3_aa: CASSLWTDSNQPQHF
cdr3_nt: TGTGCCAGCAGCCTGTGGACAGATAGCAATCAGCCCCAGCATTTT

clone_size: NA
v_call: TRBV7-2
cdr3_length: 14
j_call: TRBJ1-5
d_call: NA
cdr3_aa: CASSQDSYEQPQHF
cdr3_nt: TGTGCCAGCAGCCAGGACAGCTACGAACAGCCCCAGCATTTT

clone_size: NA
v_call: TRBV12-3/TRBV12-4
cdr3_length: 13
j_call: TRBJ1-5
d_call: TRBD1
cdr3_aa: CASKDRENQPQHF
cdr3_nt: TGTGCCAGCAAAGACAGGGAGAACCAGCCCCAGCATTTT

clone_size: NA
v_call: TRBV7-3
cdr3_length: 18
j_call: TRBJ2-3
d_call: TRBD2
cdr3_aa: CASREGLAGGPSTDTQYF
cdr3_nt: TGTGCCAGCAGGGAAGGACTAGCGGGAGGACCTAGCACAGATACGCAGTATTTT

clone_size: NA
v_call: TRBV9
cdr3_length: 16
j_call: TRBJ2-2
d_call: NA
cdr3_aa: CASSAMTGSNTGELFF
cdr3_nt: TGTGCCAGCAGCGCGATGACAGGATCGAACACCGGGGAGCTGTTTTTT

clone_size: NA
v_call: TRBV30
cdr3_length: 15
j_call: TRBJ2-5
d_call: NA
cdr3_aa: CAWTKKGAQQETQYF
cdr3_nt: TGTGCCTGGACCAAGAAAGGGGCGCAACAAGAGACCCAGTACTTC

clone_size: NA
v_call: TRBV19
cdr3_length: 14
j_call: TRBJ2-5
d_call: TRBD1
cdr3_aa: CASSPLQGAETQYF
cdr3_nt: TGTGCCAGTAGTCCCTTACAGGGGGCAGAGACCCAGTACTTC

clone_size: NA
v_call: TRBV24-1
cdr3_length: 14
j_call: TRBJ1-2
d_call: NA
cdr3_aa: CATSDSGRAHGYTF
cdr3_nt: TGTGCCACCAGTGATTCTGGCAGGGCCCACGGCTACACCTTC

clone_size: NA
v_call: TRBV5-6
cdr3_length: 16
j_call: TRBJ2-2
d_call: NA
cdr3_aa: CASSSPVGGRTGELFF
cdr3_nt: TGTGCCAGCAGCTCCCCCGTTGGGGGGAGGACCGGGGAGCTGTTTTTT

clone_size: NA
v_call: TRBV7-2
cdr3_length: 14
j_call: TRBJ1-6
d_call: NA
cdr3_aa: CASSFGQGGSPLHF
cdr3_nt: TGTGCCAGCAGCTTTGGGCAGGGAGGTTCACCCCTCCACTTT

clone_size: few
v_call: TRBV11-2
cdr3_length: 13
j_call: TRBJ2-2
d_call: NA
cdr3_aa: CASSAGVTGELFF
cdr3_nt: TGTGCCAGCAGCGCAGGGGTCACCGGGGAGCTGTTTTTT

clone_size: NA
v_call: TRBV2
cdr3_length: 12
j_call: TRBJ2-7
d_call: NA
cdr3_aa: CASNLLTYEQYF
cdr3_nt: TGTGCCAGCAACCTACTTACCTACGAGCAGTACTTC

clone_size: NA
v_call: TRBV7-9
cdr3_length: 17
j_call: TRBJ1-1
d_call: NA
cdr3_aa: CASSWSSLTAVNTEAFF
cdr3_nt: TGTGCCAGCAGCTGGAGTAGCTTGACGGCGGTGAACACTGAAGCTTTCTTT

clone_size: NA
v_call: TRBV6-2/TRBV6-3
cdr3_length: 13
j_call: TRBJ1-2
d_call: NA
cdr3_aa: CASSSAERNGYTF
cdr3_nt: TGTGCCAGCAGCAGCGCTGAGCGGAATGGCTACACCTTC

clone_size: NA
v_call: TRBV2
cdr3_length: 15
j_call: TRBJ1-6
d_call: TRBD1
cdr3_aa: CASREDRVGNSPLHF
cdr3_nt: TGTGCCAGCAGAGAAGACAGGGTGGGAAATTCACCCCTCCACTTT

clone_size: NA
v_call: TRBV7-2
cdr3_length: 15
j_call: TRBJ2-1
d_call: NA
cdr3_aa: CASSLGFGGYNEQFF
cdr3_nt: TGTGCCAGCAGCTTAGGCTTCGGAGGCTACAATGAGCAGTTCTTC

clone_size: NA
v_call: TRBV6-1
cdr3_length: 15
j_call: TRBJ2-7
d_call: TRBD2
cdr3_aa: CASSEAGLAGVEQYF
cdr3_nt: TGTGCCAGCAGTGAAGCGGGACTAGCGGGAGTTGAGCAGTACTTC

clone_size: NA
v_call: TRBV12-3/TRBV12-4
cdr3_length: 13
j_call: TRBJ2-2
d_call: NA
cdr3_aa: CASSLRGAGELFF
cdr3_nt: TGTGCCAGCAGTTTAAGGGGCGCCGGGGAGCTGTTTTTT

clone_size: once
v_call: TRBV7-3
cdr3_length: 14
j_call: TRBJ2-7
d_call: TRBD1
cdr3_aa: CASSPPGQGTEQYF
cdr3_nt: TGTGCCAGCAGCCCTCCGGGACAGGGTACCGAGCAGTACTTC

clone_size: NA
v_call: TRBV19
cdr3_length: 19
j_call: TRBJ2-1
d_call: TRBD2
cdr3_aa: CARPTGTSGFEESYNEQFF
cdr3_nt: TGTGCCAGACCGACCGGGACTAGTGGATTCGAGGAATCCTACAATGAGCAGTTCTTC

clone_size: NA
v_call: TRBV2
cdr3_length: 15
j_call: TRBJ1-2
d_call: NA
cdr3_aa: CASALQGMTNYGYTF
cdr3_nt: TGTGCCAGCGCATTACAGGGCATGACTAACTATGGCTACACCTTC

clone_size: few
v_call: TRBV18
cdr3_length: 13
j_call: TRBJ1-1
d_call: NA
cdr3_aa: CASSDTTQIVAFF
cdr3_nt: TGTGCCAGCTCAGATACCACACAGATCGTCGCTTTCTTT

clone_size: few
v_call: TRBV7-2
cdr3_length: 13
j_call: TRBJ1-1
d_call: NA
cdr3_aa: CASSLDSFTEAFF
cdr3_nt: TGTGCCAGCAGCTTAGACAGTTTCACTGAAGCTTTCTTT

clone_size: NA
v_call: TRBV19
cdr3_length: 15
j_call: TRBJ1-2
d_call: NA
cdr3_aa: CASSIGHQGGYGYTF
cdr3_nt: TGTGCCAGTAGTATAGGCCACCAAGGAGGCTATGGCTACACCTTC

clone_size: once
v_call: TRBV7-9
cdr3_length: 15
j_call: TRBJ2-5
d_call: NA
cdr3_aa: CASSPLGASQETQYF
cdr3_nt: TGTGCCAGCAGCCCTCTTGGGGCTTCCCAAGAGACCCAGTACTTC

clone_size: NA
v_call: TRBV5-1
cdr3_length: 18
j_call: TRBJ2-1
d_call: TRBD1
cdr3_aa: CASSLPPLGQGNYNEQFF
cdr3_nt: TGCGCCAGCAGCTTGCCCCCGCTGGGACAGGGCAACTACAATGAGCAGTTCTTC

clone_size: NA
v_call: TRBV2
cdr3_length: 13
j_call: TRBJ2-5
d_call: NA
cdr3_aa: CASSGHSPETQYF
cdr3_nt: TGTGCCAGCAGTGGTCACAGTCCAGAGACCCAGTACTTC

clone_size: NA
v_call: TRBV28
cdr3_length: 15
j_call: TRBJ1-1
d_call: TRBD1
cdr3_aa: CASRLGTDPNTEAFF
cdr3_nt: TGTGCCAGCAGACTAGGGACAGACCCGAACACTGAAGCTTTCTTT

clone_size: few
v_call: TRBV12-3/TRBV12-4
cdr3_length: 9
j_call: TRBJ1-1
d_call: NA
cdr3_aa: CASSVRAFF
cdr3_nt: TGTGCCAGCAGTGTCAGGGCTTTCTTT